The clone carrying this T cell receptor beta chain turned up a few times. The antigen is undetermined. This entry is derived from a study of cytotoxic CD8 clonotypes in ibrutinib-treated CLL. Study-wide context: Treatment had run for a median around eleven months, range 6 to 36, when response samples were taken. Study-wide results and limits: Private clonotypes, not public ones, expanded at ibrutinib response.

V lost 0 bases and J lost 2, with 8 bases in between. The length of the CDR3 is 14 residues. In germline, CDR1 is SEHNR, CDR2 FQNEAQ (reference sequence). Depths of 1 in 200,000 to 1 in 1 million T cells were the sequencing target. The repertoire was sequenced with immunoSEQ multiplex PCR; TCRdb's copy has only in-frame clones and lacks some. The repertoire holds 110,000 to 150,000 clones, about 80% seen once, with around 30% in the top ten. Genomic DNA in a quantity of about 2.1 micrograms was derived from cryopreserved PBMCs for TCR beta libraries. The sequencing used PBMCs, collected after 12 months of ibrutinib treatment. The source is a human donor with chronic lymphocytic leukemia. The chain combines TRBV7-9 with TRBJ2-7; D is unresolved. For the CDR3, the DNA is TGTGCCAGCAGCTTAGCAGGCAGAGCCTACGAGCAGTACTTC. Translation gives CASSLAGRAYEQYF. The full variable domain, rest sourced from reference TRBV7-9 and TRBJ2-7, is DTGVSQNPRHKITKRGQNVTFRCDPISEHNRLYWYRQTLGQGPEFLTYFQNEAQLEKSRLLSDRFSAERPKGSFSTLEIQRTEQGDSAMYLCASSLAGRAYEQYFGPGTRLTVT.